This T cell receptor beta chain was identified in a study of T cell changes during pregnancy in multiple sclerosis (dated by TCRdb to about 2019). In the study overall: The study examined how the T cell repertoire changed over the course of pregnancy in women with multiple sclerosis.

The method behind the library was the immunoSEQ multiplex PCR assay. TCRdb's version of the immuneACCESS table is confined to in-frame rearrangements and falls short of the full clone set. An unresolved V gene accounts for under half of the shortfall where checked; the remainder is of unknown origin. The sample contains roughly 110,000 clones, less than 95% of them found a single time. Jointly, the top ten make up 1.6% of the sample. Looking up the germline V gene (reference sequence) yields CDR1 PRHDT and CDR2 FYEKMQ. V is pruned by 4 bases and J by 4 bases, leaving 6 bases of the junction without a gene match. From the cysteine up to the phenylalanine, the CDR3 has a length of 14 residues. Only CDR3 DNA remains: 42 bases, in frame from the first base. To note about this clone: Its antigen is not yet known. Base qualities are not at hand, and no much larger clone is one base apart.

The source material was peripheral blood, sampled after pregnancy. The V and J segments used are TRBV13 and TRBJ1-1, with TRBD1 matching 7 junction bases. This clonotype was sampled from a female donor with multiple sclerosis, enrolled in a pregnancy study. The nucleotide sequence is TGTGCCAGCAGCTCCCCTCACAGGGGCACTGAAGCTTTCTTT. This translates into CASSSPHRGTEAFF. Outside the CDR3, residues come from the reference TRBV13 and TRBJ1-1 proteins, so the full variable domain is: AAGVIQSPRHLIKEKRETATLKCYPIPRHDTVYWYQQGPGQDPQFLISFYEKMQSDKGSIPDRFSAQQFSDYHSELNMSSLELGDSALYFCASSSPHRGTEAFFGQGTRLTVV.